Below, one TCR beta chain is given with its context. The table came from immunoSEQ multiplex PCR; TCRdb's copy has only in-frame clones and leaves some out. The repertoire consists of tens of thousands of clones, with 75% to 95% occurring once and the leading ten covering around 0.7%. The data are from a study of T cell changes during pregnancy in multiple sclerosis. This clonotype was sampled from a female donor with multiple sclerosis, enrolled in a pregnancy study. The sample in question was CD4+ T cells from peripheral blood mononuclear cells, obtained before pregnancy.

CDR3 loop: CASSGGQGVWEFF. The CDR3 nucleotides read TGTGCCAGCAGTGGCGGACAGGGGGTTTGGGAGTTCTTC. The rearrangement links TRBV27 to TRBJ2-1; 10 bases are a match to TRBD1. CDR3 length: 13 amino acids. The germline V gene has CDR1 MNHEY and CDR2 SMNVEV (reference sequence). V lost 5 bases and J lost 14; bases outside the gene matches: 9.